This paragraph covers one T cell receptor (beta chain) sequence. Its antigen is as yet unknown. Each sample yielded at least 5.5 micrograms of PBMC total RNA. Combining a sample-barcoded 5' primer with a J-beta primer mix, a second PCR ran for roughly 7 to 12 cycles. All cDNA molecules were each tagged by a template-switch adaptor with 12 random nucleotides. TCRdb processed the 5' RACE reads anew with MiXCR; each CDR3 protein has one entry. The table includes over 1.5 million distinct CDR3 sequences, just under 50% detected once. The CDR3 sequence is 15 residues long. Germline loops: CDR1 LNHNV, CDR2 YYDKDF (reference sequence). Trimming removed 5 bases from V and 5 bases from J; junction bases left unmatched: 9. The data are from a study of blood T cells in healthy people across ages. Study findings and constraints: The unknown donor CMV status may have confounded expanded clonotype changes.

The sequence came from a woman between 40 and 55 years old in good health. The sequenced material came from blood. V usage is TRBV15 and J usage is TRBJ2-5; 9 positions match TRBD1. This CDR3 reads CATSARTGGTETQYF. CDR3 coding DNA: TGTGCCACCAGCGCGCGTACAGGGGGCACGGAGACCCAGTACTTC.